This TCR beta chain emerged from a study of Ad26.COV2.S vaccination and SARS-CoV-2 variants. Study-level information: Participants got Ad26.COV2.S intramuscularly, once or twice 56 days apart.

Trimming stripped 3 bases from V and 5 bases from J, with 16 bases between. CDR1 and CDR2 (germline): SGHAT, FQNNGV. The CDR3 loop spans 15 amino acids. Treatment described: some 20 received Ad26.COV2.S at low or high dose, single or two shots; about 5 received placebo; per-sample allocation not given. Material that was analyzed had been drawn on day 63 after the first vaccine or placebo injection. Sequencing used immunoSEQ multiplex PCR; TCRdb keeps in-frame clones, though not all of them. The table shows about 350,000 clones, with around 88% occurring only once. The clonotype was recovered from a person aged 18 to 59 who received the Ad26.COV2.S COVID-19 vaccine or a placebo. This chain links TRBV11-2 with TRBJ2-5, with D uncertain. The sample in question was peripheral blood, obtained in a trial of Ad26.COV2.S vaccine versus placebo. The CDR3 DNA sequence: TGTGCCAGCAGCTTCCAGACCGCTTCGGCGGAGACCCAGTACTTC. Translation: CASSFQTASAETQYF.